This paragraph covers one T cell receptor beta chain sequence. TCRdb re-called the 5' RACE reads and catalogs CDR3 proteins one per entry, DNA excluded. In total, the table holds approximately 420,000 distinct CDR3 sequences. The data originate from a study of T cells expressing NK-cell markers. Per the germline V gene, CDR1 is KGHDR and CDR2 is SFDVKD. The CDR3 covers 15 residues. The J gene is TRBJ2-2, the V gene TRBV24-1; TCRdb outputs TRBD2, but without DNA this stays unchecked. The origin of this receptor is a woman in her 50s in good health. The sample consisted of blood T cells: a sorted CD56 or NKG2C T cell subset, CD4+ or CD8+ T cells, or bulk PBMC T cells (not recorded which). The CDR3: CATAGGRGATGELFF.